One and the same sample provided the 22 T cell receptor beta chains below, sequenced in a study of T cell repertoires in cytomegalovirus infection. TCRdb re-called the reads through MiXCR, storing one row per CDR3 protein. Here the sample spans 600,000 to 800,000 distinct CDR3 sequences, roughly 26% being singletons. The sequencing input was CD8+ T cells from PBMCs. The source of these receptors is a human donor in good health (CMV status not recorded). Some clones in this sample may be carry-over from other donors' samples.

With regard to this clonotype: This could be a read error, since a much larger clone is one nucleotide away. The chain combines TRBV7-2 with TRBJ2-1; no reliable D call. CDR1 and CDR2 (germline): SGHTA, FQGNSA. The CDR3 runs 12 residues. V was shortened by 5 bases and J by 11 bases, with 13 bases between the two germline ends. CDR3 region: CASSASKNKQFF. DNA for the CDR3: TGTGCCAGCAGCGCCTCGAAGAATAAGCAGTTCTTC.

This sequence joins TRBV28 and TRBJ1-2; D remains ambiguous. The germline V and J ends were trimmed by 5 bases and 4 bases, with 20 bases remaining between them. The germline V gene encodes CDR1 MDHEN and CDR2 SYDVKM. The CDR3 totals 16 residues. The DNA for the CDR3 is TGTGCCAGCAGTAACCCCTTTTGGAGGGAATTCTATGGCTACACCTTC. It yields the protein CASSNPFWREFYGYTF.

The chain links TRBV6-5 to TRBJ1-2; 7 nucleotides agree with TRBD1. There are 13 residues in the CDR3. The V gene's germline CDR1 is MNHEY and CDR2 SVGAGI. The V segment lost 2 bases and the J segment 7 bases; nucleotides outside the gene matches: 4. CDR3 DNA sequence: TGTGCCAGCAGTTACCCTACAGGGGTTGGCTACACCTTC. Amino acid sequence: CASSYPTGVGYTF.

The J gene is TRBJ2-3, the V gene TRBV29-1; TRBD2 might be the D (6 bases). Germline V CDR1 and CDR2: SQVTM, ANQGSEA. The V end was cut by 8 bases, the J end by 1 base, with 13 bases between. The CDR3 has 13 residues. The CDR3 reads CSSPGLGTDTQYF. DNA of the CDR3: TGCAGCTCTCCGGGACTTGGCACAGATACGCAGTATTTT.

V is TRBV7-9 and J is TRBJ1-2; D may be TRBD1 (6 bases). The CDR3 sequence is 14 residues long. V lost 4 bases, J lost 4 bases, and 13 bases lay in between. CDR1 is SEHNR and CDR2 is FQNEAQ in the germline V gene (reference sequence). DNA for the CDR3: TGTGCCAGCAGCTCCGGGACACTTCTCTATGGCTACACCTTC. Protein sequence: CASSSGTLLYGYTF.

In its sample, this clonotype was seen many times. The V and J genes are TRBV7-8 and TRBJ2-2; D might be TRBD1 or TRBD2, each matching 5 bases. Trimming cost V 4 bases and J 4 bases, with 13 bases left between them. This CDR3 comprises 15 residues. Per the germline V gene, CDR1 is SGHVS and CDR2 is FQNEAQ. The CDR3 DNA reads TGTGCCAGCAGCTCTTGGGGCGCGGGCACCGGGGAGCTGTTTTTT. It is translated as CASSSWGAGTGELFF.

This clonotype was recorded many times. V gene TRBV12-3 or TRBV12-4 combines with J gene TRBJ2-2; no definite D call. The CDR3 covers 17 residues. V lost 5 bases, J lost 4 bases, and 20 bases lay in between. CDR3 bases: TGTGCCAGCAGTCTGGATCTCCCCCCACCGGGCACCGGGGAGCTGTTTTTT. This encodes CASSLDLPPPGTGELFF.

The chain recombines TRBV5-8 with TRBJ2-3; D not certain. The CDR3 consists of 15 residues. Germline CDR1 SGHTS, CDR2 YDEGEE. The V end lost 1 base, the J end lost 6 bases, and 15 bases lay between the germline ends. DNA of the CDR3: TGTGCCAGCAGCTTGACCGCATCCACTGGTGATACGCAGTATTTT. Amino acids: CASSLTASTGDTQYF. The full variable domain, rest sourced from reference TRBV5-8 and TRBJ2-3, is EAGVTQSPTHLIKTRGQQATLRCSPISGHTSVYWYQQALGLGLQFLLWYDEGEERNRGNFPPRFSGRQFPNYSSELNVNALELEDSALYLCASSLTASTGDTQYFGPGTRLTVL.

This clonotype has ten or more counts. The chain carries TRBV7-2 and TRBJ2-5, with D unresolved. Trimming stripped 2 bases from V and 3 bases from J, with 10 bases between. The CDR3 totals 14 residues. The V gene's germline CDR1 is SGHTA and CDR2 FQGNSA. This CDR3 reads CASSLRGGKETQYF. CDR3 sequence (DNA): TGTGCCAGCAGCTTACGTGGCGGTAAAGAGACCCAGTACTTC. Full variable domain (remainder filled in from reference TRBV7-2 and TRBJ2-5): GAGVSQSPSNKVTEKGKDVELRCDPISGHTALYWYRQSLGQGLEFLIYFQGNSAPDKSGLPSDRFSAERTGGSVSTLTIQRTQQEDSAVYLCASSLRGGKETQYFGPGTRLLVL.

In this sample, this clonotype turned up a few times. The chain carries TRBV7-9 and TRBJ1-2; tentative D call: TRBD1 (5 bases). CDR1 and CDR2 (germline): SEHNR, FQNEAQ (reference sequence). The CDR3 runs to 12 residues. V was cut by 7 bases and J by 3 bases, with 9 bases left in between. CDR3 residues: CASIGDHYGYTF. CDR3 sequence (DNA): TGTGCCAGCATCGGGGACCACTATGGCTACACCTTC.

This clonotype was recorded a few times. This chain uses TRBV15 with TRBJ1-5; D ambiguous. The CDR3 contains 13 residues. Germline V gene lookup returns CDR1 LNHNV and CDR2 YYDKDF (reference sequence). Trimming stripped 5 bases from V and 11 bases from J, with 16 bases between. CDR3 region: CATSGGLWKAQHF. DNA for the CDR3: TGTGCCACCAGCGGAGGTCTTTGGAAAGCCCAGCATTTT.

The chain links TRBV11-3 to TRBJ2-3, with D perhaps matching TRBD2 (6 bases). V was clipped by 5 bases and J by 3 bases, with 21 bases between them. The CDR3 has 17 amino acids. CDR1 SGHNT and CDR2 YENEEA come from the germline V gene. CDR3 bases: TGTGCCAGCAGCCTATATGGGAACGAGGAGGGAACAGATACGCAGTATTTT. Translated, it gives CASSLYGNEEGTDTQYF.

The genes are TRBV5-4 and TRBJ2-7; 7 bases are shared with TRBD1. V shed 7 bases and J 0 bases; nucleotides not matched to a gene: 7. There are 14 residues in the CDR3. The germline CDR1 and CDR2 sequences are SGHNT and YYREEE (reference sequence). The CDR3 loop is CASGQQGSSYEQYV. The CDR3 DNA reads as TGTGCCAGCGGACAACAGGGGTCCTCCTACGAGCAGTACGTC.

This clonotype was counted between two and nine times. V gene TRBV28 combines with J gene TRBJ1-5; D possibly corresponds to TRBD1 (6 bases). V was shortened by 3 bases and J by 4 bases, with 16 bases between the two germline ends. This CDR3 region has 16 residues. Germline loops: CDR1 MDHEN, CDR2 SYDVKM. The DNA for the CDR3 is TGTGCCAGCAGTTTCTTGGGGGGCGCTGGTAATCAGCCCCAGCATTTT. Protein product: CASSFLGGAGNQPQHF.

J is TRBJ2-3 and V is TRBV29-1, with D possibly matching TRBD1 (6 bases). Trimming pared 7 bases from V and 2 bases from J, leaving 16 bases between. This CDR3 is 14 amino acids long. The germline gives CDR1 SQVTM, CDR2 ANQGSEA. CDR3 loop: CSAITGKITDTQYF. The CDR3 coding sequence is TGCAGCGCCATCACAGGGAAAATCACAGATACGCAGTATTTT.

This clonotype has a count of ten or more. The rearrangement joins TRBV7-2 to TRBJ2-3; 8 nucleotides agree with TRBD1. Germline V gene data show CDR1 as SGHTA and CDR2 as FQGNSA. The CDR3 runs 15 residues. Losses at the gene ends were 5 bases for V and 3 bases for J; bases not matched to a gene: 7. The DNA of the CDR3 is TGTGCCAGCAGCCCGACAGGGGTATCTACAGATACGCAGTATTTT. Its protein product is CASSPTGVSTDTQYF.

The gene calls are TRBV7-9 and TRBJ2-5; 9 bases map to TRBD2. There are 17 residues in the CDR3. The ends lost 5 bases at V and 5 bases at J; junction bases unmatched: 15. CDR1 is SEHNR and CDR2 is FQNEAQ in the germline V gene (reference sequence). The DNA of the CDR3 is TGTGCCAGCAGCCCGGAGGTCGCGGGGGGGGCTGGCGAGACCCAGTACTTC. Translating it yields CASSPEVAGGAGETQYF.

This clonotype was seen at least ten times. The chain has TRBV7-9 and TRBJ2-2; no clear D gene. CDR3 length: 15 residues. Trimming pared 1 base from V and 0 bases from J, leaving 6 bases between. CDR1 SEHNR and CDR2 FQNEAQ come from the germline V gene (reference sequence). CDR3 DNA: TGTGCCAGCAGCTTAGAAGGGTCGAACACCGGGGAGCTGTTTTTT. This encodes CASSLEGSNTGELFF.

A few counts support this clonotype. The chain links TRBV23-1 to TRBJ2-1; unclear D gene. TRBV23-1 is marked as an open reading frame, function uncertain. The CDR3 has 11 amino acids. V lost 8 bases and J 7 bases, leaving 9 bases between the germline ends. CDR3 in amino acids: CASPRRNEQFF. Here the CDR3 DNA reads TGCGCCAGCCCCCGCCGGAATGAGCAGTTCTTC.

This clonotype was seen ten or more times. V gene TRBV24-1 combines with J gene TRBJ2-1; 7 bases align to TRBD1. V trimming: 4 bases; J trimming: 8 bases; junction bases outside the gene matches: 7. This CDR3 has 14 residues. The germline gives CDR1 KGHDR, CDR2 SFDVKD. The CDR3 region has the DNA TGTGCCACCAGTGAGTACGGGGACAGCGATGAGCAGTTCTTC. Translating gives CATSEYGDSDEQFF.

About this clonotype itself: One end of the junction is discordant with germline, which a read error may explain. The gene calls are TRBV28 and TRBJ2-5; 10 bases fit TRBD1. CDR3 size: 17 residues. CDR1 is MDHEN, CDR2 SYDVKM, per germline. The CDR3: CASGLYRRDRGGETQYF. The CDR3 coding sequence is TGTGCCAGCGGTTTATATCGGAGGGACAGGGGCGGGGAGACCCAGTACTTC.

This clonotype was detected ten times or more. This rearrangement joins TRBV19 to TRBJ2-6; 7 nucleotides agree with TRBD1. This CDR3 has 17 amino acids. The germline V gene has CDR1 LNHDA and CDR2 SQIVND (reference sequence). Losses at the gene ends were 10 bases for V and 0 bases for J; bases not matched to a gene: 12. The CDR3 bases are TGTGCCACCACCGGGACAGACCCTTTCTCTGGGGCCAACGTCCTGACTTTC. Translating gives CATTGTDPFSGANVLTF.